This TCR beta chain was sequenced in a study of blood T cell repertoires in COVID-19. As for the study in general: Whether acute or convalescent, the COVID-19 samples came from the United States, Italy and Spain. PBMCs, B-cell-depleted T cells, or T cells provided the cDNA or gDNA that made up the material.

Original processing notes: By means of reference gene primer amplification, nucleated cell counts were estimated. Using immunoSEQ multiplex PCR, the repertoire was profiled, and TCRdb retains in-frame clones only, with some absent. For V, J and clone size, that table is used; D and trimming come from the DNA. The repertoire has under 250,000 clones, approximately 85% of them found once; the top ten carry under 3.5%. The CDR3 is made up of 17 amino acids. Germline-derived CDR1 and CDR2 are LGHNA and YNFKEQ. V lost 0 bases and J lost 2, with 17 bases in between. V usage is TRBV4-2 and J usage is TRBJ2-7, with D perhaps matching TRBD2 (5 bases). This TCR was sampled from a middle-aged man who had recovered from COVID-19. The sample consisted of peripheral blood. CDR3 protein: CASSQEGRGSNPYEQYF. The CDR3 coding sequence is TGTGCCAGCAGCCAAGAAGGGCGAGGGAGTAACCCCTACGAGCAGTACTTC.